This TCR beta chain was captured by sequencing in a study of blood T cells in healthy people across ages. Looking at the study overall: Per every two T cells, about one barcoded beta molecule was captured by template switching.

The CDR3 consists of 19 residues. The germline gives CDR1 SGHRS, CDR2 YFSETQ. Study-wide results and caveats: Any conclusive comparison of naive versus antigen-experienced cells was prevented by using unsorted PBMCs.

Of note for this clonotype: The antigen is undetermined.

The study recruited healthy Caucasian donors from Russia who were aged about 6 to 90. Alongside a J-beta primer mix, a sample-barcoded 5' primer served in a second PCR lasting roughly 6 to 11 cycles. One entry per CDR3 protein, called by TCRdb with MiXCR from the 5' RACE reads. The table has 790,000 or so distinct CDR3 sequences, roughly three fifths seen once. This rearrangement joins TRBV5-1 to TRBJ2-7; the D gene is possibly TRBD2 (6 bases). The tail of the sequence fits TRBJ2-4 better, so the J call may be wrong. The source is a man aged 35-49 years in good health. The sequencing input was blood. CDR3: CASSLRGTGVQHPGNIQYF. In DNA form, the CDR3 reads TGCGCCAGCAGCTTGAGGGGTACGGGGGTTCAGCACCCAGGAAACATTCAGTACTTC.